Shown below are 2 T cell receptor beta chains from a single sample sequenced in a study of early stage breast cancer tumors. Clones were read by immunoSEQ multiplex PCR, and TCRdb kept only the in-frame ones, dropping some. The repertoire has tens of thousands of clones, 80% to 95% of them found once; the top ten carry less than 6.5%. The sample comprised blood. The origin of the receptors is a person aged 70 to 79 with breast cancer.

V gene TRBV28 combines with J gene TRBJ1-2; TRBD1 might be the D (5 bases). Per germline, CDR1 MDHEN and CDR2 SYDVKM. V lost 6 bases to trimming and J lost 2 bases, with 10 bases between them. The CDR3 loop spans 13 amino acids. This CDR3 reads CASSRTLNYGYTF. CDR3 DNA: TGTGCCAGCAGCCGGACACTAAACTATGGCTACACCTTC.

The rearrangement uses TRBV4-2 and TRBJ1-1; D is uncertain. The CDR3 totals 13 residues. V was cut by 2 bases and J by 8 bases, with 12 bases left in between. The germline CDR1 and CDR2 sequences are LGHNA and YNFKEQ. The CDR3 region is CASSQSGLPEAFF. In DNA form, the CDR3 reads TGTGCCAGCAGCCAATCTGGACTCCCGGAAGCTTTCTTT.